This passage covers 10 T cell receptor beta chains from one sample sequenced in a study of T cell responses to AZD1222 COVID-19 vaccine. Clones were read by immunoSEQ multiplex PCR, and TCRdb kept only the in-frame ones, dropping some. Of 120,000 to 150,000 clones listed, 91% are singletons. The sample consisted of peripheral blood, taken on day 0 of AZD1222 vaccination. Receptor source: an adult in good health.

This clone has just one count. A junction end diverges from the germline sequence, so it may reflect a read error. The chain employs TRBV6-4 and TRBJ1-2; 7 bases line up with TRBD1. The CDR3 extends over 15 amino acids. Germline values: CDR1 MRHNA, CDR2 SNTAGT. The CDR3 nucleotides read TGTGCCGGCAGCGGCAGCAGGGGGGGCGACTATGGCTACACCTTC. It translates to CAGSGSRGGDYGYTF.

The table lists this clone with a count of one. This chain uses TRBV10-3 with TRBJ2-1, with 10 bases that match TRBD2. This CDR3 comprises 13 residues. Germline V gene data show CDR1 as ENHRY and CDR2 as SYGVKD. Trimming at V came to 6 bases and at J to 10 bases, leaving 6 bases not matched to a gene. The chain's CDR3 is CAIRPGLASEQFF. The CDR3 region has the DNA TGTGCCATCAGGCCGGGACTAGCGAGCGAGCAGTTCTTC.

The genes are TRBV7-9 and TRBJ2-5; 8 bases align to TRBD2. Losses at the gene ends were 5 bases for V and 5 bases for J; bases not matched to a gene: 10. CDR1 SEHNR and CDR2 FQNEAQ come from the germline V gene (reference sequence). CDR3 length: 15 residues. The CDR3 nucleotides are TGTGCCAGCAGCCCATTAGCAGGCGGGGGGGAGACCCAGTACTTC. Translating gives CASSPLAGGGETQYF.

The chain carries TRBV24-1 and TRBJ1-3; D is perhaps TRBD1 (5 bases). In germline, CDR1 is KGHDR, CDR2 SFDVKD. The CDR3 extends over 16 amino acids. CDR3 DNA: TGTGGCCACCGGGGGATCCCGTTGGGATCTGGAAACACCATATATTTT. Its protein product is CGHRGIPLGSGNTIYF.

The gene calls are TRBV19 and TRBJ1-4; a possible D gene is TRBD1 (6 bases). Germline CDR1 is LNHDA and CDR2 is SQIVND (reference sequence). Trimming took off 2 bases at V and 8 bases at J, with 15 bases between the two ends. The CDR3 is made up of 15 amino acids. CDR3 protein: CASSITGRTDEKLFF. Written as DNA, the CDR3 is TGTGCCAGTAGTATAACAGGGCGGACCGACGAAAAACTGTTTTTT.

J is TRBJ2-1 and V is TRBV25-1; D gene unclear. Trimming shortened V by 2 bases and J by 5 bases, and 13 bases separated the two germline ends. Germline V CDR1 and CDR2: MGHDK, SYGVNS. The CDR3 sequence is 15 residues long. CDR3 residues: CASSEGRKGNNEQFF. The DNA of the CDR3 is TGTGCCAGCAGTGAAGGACGGAAGGGTAACAATGAGCAGTTCTTC.

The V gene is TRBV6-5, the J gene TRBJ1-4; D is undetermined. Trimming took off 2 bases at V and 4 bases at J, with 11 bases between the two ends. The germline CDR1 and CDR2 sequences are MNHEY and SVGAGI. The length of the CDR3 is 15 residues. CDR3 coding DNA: TGTGCCAGCAGTTACGGTCGTGGGAGTAATGAAAAACTGTTTTTT. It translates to CASSYGRGSNEKLFF.

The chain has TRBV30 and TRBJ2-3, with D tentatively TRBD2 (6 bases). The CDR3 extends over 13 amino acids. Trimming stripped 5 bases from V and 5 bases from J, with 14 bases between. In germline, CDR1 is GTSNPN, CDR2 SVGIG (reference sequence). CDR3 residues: CAWSSGSKDTQYF. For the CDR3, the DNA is TGTGCCTGGTCCTCCGGGAGTAAAGATACGCAGTATTTT.

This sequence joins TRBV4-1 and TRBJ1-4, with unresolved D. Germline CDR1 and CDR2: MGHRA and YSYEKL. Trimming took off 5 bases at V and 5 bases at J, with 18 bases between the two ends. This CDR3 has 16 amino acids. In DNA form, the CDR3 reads TGCGCCAGCAGCGCGATAACGGACGGGGTCAATGAAAAACTGTTTTTT. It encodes CASSAITDGVNEKLFF.

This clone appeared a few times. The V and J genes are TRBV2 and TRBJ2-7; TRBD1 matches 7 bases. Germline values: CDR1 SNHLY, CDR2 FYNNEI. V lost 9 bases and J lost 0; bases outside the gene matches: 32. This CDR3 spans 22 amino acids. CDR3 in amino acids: CASRGPHKSGGQLSLFSYEQYF. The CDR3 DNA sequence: TGTGCCAGTCGGGGCCCGCACAAATCAGGGGGTCAACTTAGCTTGTTCTCCTACGAGCAGTACTTC.